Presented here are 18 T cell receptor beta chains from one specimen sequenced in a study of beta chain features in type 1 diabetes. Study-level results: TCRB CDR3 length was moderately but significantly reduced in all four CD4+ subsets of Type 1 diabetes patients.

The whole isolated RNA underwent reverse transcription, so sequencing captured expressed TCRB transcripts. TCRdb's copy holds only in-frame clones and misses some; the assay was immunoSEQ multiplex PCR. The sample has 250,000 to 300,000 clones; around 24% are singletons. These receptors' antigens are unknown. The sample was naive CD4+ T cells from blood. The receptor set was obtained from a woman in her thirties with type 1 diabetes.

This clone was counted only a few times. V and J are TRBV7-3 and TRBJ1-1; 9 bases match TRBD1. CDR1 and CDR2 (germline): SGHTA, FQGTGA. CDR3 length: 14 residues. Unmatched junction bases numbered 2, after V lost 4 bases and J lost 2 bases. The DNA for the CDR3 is TGTGCCAGCAGCTCGGGACAGGGAAACACTGAAGCTTTCTTT. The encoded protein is CASSSGQGNTEAFF.

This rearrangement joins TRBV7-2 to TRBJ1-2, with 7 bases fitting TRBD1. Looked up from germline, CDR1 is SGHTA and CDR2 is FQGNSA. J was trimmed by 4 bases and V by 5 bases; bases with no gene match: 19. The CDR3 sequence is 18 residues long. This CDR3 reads CASSTRQGGTRRSYGYTF. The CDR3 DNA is TGTGCCAGCAGCACCCGACAGGGAGGCACCCGCCGAAGCTATGGCTACACCTTC.

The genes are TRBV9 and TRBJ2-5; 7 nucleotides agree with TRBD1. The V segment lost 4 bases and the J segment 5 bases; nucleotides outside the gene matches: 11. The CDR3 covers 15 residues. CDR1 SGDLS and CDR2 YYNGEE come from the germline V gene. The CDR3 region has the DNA TGTGCCAGCAGCAAACCGACAGGGCCGGGGGAGACCCAGTACTTC. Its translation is CASSKPTGPGETQYF.

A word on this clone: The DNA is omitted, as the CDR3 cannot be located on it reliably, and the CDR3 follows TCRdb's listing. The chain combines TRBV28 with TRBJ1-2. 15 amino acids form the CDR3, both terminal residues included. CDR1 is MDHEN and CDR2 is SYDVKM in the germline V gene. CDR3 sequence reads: CASSFLETGNYGYTF.

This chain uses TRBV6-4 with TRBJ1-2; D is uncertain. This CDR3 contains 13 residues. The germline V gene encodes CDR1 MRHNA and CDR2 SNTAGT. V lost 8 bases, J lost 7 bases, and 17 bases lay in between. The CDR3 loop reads CASLLGVAGGYTF. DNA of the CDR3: TGTGCCAGCCTGCTCGGGGTAGCGGGTGGCTACACCTTC.

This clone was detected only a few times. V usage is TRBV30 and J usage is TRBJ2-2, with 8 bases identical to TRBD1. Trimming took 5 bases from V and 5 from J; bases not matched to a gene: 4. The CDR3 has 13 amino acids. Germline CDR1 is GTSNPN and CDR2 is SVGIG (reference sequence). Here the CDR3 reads CAWATGGTGELFF. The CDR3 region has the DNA TGTGCCTGGGCTACAGGGGGTACCGGGGAGCTGTTTTTT.

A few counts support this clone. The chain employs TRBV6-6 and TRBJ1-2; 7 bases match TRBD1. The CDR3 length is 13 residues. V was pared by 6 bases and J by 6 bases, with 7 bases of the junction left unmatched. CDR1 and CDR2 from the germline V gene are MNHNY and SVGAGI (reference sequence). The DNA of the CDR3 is TGTGCCAGCAGCCGTGACGGACAGGATGGCTACACCTTC. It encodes CASSRDGQDGYTF.

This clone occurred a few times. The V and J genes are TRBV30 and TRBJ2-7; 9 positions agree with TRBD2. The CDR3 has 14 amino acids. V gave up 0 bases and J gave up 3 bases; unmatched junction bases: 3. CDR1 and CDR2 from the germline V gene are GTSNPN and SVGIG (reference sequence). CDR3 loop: CAWSVLAGYYEQYF. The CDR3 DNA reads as TGTGCCTGGAGTGTGCTAGCGGGATACTACGAGCAGTACTTC.

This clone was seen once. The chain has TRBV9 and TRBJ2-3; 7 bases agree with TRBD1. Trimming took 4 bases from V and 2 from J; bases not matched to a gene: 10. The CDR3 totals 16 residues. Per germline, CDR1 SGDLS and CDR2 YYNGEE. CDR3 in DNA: TGTGCCAGCAGCAAGGGACAGTCAGTCATCACAGATACGCAGTATTTT. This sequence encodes CASSKGQSVITDTQYF.

The CDR3 nucleotides are TGTGCCAGCAGTGACCCGGGACTAGCGGGAGGAGATACGCAGTATTTT. This sequence encodes CASSDPGLAGGDTQYF. The V gene is TRBV25-1, the J gene TRBJ2-3, with 15 bases aligning to TRBD2. The CDR3 runs 16 residues. With 3 bases clipped from V and 5 bases from J, the junction kept 3 bases outside the gene matches. CDR1 is MGHDK and CDR2 is SYGVNS in the germline V gene.

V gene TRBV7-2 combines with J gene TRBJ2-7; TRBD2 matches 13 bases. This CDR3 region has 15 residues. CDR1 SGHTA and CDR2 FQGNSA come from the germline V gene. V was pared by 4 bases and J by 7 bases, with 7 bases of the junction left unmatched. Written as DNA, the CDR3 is TGTGCCAGCAGCTGGACTAGCGGGAGTTTCAATGAGCAGTACTTC. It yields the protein CASSWTSGSFNEQYF.

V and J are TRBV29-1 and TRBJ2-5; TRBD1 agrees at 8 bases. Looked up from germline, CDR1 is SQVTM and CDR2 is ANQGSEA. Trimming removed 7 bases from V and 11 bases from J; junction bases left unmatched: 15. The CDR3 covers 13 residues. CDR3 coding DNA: TGCAGCGCCACGAGACAGGGGCCGGGGGAGCAGTACTTC. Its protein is CSATRQGPGEQYF.

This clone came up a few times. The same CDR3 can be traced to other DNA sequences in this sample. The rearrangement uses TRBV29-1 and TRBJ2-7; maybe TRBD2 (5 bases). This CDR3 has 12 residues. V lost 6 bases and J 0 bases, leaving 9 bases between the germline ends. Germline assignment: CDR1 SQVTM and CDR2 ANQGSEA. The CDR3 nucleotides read TGCAGCGTCGGCCGGGACTCCTACGAGCAGTACTTC. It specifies CSVGRDSYEQYF.

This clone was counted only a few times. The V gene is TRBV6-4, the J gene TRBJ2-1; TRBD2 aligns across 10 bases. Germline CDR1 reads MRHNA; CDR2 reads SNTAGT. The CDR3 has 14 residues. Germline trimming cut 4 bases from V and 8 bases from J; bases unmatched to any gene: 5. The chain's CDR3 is CASSVLAGVHEQFF. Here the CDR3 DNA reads TGTGCCAGCAGTGTGCTAGCGGGAGTTCATGAGCAGTTCTTC.

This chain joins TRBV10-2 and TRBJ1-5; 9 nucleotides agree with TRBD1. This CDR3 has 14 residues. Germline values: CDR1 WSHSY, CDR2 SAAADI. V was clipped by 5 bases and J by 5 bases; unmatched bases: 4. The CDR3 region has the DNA TGCGCCAGCAGTTTGGGGACAGGGTATCAGCCCCAGCATTTT. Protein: CASSLGTGYQPQHF.

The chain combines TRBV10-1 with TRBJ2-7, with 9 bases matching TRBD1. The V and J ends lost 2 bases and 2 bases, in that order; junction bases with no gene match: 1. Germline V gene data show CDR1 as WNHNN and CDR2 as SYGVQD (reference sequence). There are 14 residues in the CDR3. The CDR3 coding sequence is TGCGCCAGCAGTGAGAGACAGGGGGCCTACGAGCAGTACTTC. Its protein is CASSERQGAYEQYF.

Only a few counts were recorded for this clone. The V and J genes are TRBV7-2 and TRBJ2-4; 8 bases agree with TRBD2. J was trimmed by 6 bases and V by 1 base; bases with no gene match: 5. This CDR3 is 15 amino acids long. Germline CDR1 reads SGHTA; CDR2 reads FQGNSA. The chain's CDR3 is CASSLDPGGSNIQYF. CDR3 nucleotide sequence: TGTGCCAGCAGCTTAGATCCGGGAGGGTCAAACATTCAGTACTTC.

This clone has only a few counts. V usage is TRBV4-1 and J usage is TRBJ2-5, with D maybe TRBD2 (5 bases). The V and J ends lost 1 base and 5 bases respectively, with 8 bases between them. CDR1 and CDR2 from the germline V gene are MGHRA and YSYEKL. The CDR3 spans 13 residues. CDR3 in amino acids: CASSQVRRETQYF. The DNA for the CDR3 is TGCGCCAGCAGCCAAGTACGGAGGGAGACCCAGTACTTC.